This T cell receptor (beta chain) emerged from a study of blood T cell repertoires in COVID-19. Study-level information: Samples taken during acute and convalescent COVID-19 were collected in the United States, Italy and Spain. T cells, B-cell-depleted T cells, or PBMCs provided the cDNA or gDNA that served as material.

The CDR3 length is 16 residues. The J segment lost 2 bases and the V segment lost 2 bases, leaving 5 bases of the junction unmatched. CDR1 and CDR2 (germline): SGHRS, YFSETQ. As originally analysed: Amplification with reference gene primers provided the estimates of nucleated cell counts. The method was immunoSEQ multiplex PCR; TCRdb's version includes in-frame clones alone and lacks a portion of them. That table gives V, J and clone size, and the DNA gave D and trimming. The repertoire holds some 250,000 clones, with 82% as singletons. This TCR derives from a woman between 18 and 30 years old with acute or convalescent COVID-19. The rearrangement links TRBV5-1 to TRBJ2-7, with TRBD2 matching 12 bases. The sequenced sample was peripheral blood. CDR3 sequence (DNA): TGCGCCAGCAGCTTACTAGCGGGAGGAAAAACCTACGAGCAGTACTTC. Its translation is CASSLLAGGKTYEQYF.